These 21 T cell receptor beta chains originate from one sample sequenced in a study of control samples from healthy donors and cancer patients. TCRdb keeps only in-frame clones here, not all; method: immunoSEQ multiplex PCR. This table holds about 180,000 clones, around 90% found once. The sequencing sample was made of blood. These receptors originate from a man younger than 40 in good health.

The J gene is TRBJ2-5, the V gene TRBV15; 8 bases are shared with TRBD1. CDR3 length equals 15 residues. CDR1 is LNHNV, CDR2 YYDKDF, per germline (reference sequence). V was pared by 3 bases and J by 2 bases, with 5 bases of the junction left unmatched. The CDR3 DNA sequence: TGTGCCACCAGCAGCCCCGGACAGGGACAAGAGACCCAGTACTTC. This sequence encodes CATSSPGQGQETQYF. The full variable domain, completed using reference TRBV15 and TRBJ2-5, is DAMVIQNPRYQVTQFGKPVTLSCSQTLNHNVMYWYQQKSSQAPKLLFHYYDKDFNNEADTPDNFQSRRPNTSFCFLDIRSPGLGDTAMYLCATSSPGQGQETQYFGPGTRLLVL.

V and J are TRBV7-9 and TRBJ2-3; 9 bases are a match to TRBD2. Looked up from germline, CDR1 is SEHNR and CDR2 is FQNEAQ (reference sequence). The CDR3 loop spans 16 amino acids. The trim removed 4 bases at V and 5 bases at J, leaving 10 bases unmatched. The CDR3, as DNA: TGTGCCAGCAGCTCCCCTATCCAGCGGGGGGTAGATACGCAGTATTTT. Protein: CASSSPIQRGVDTQYF.

The chain carries TRBV2 and TRBJ2-5, with D possibly TRBD2 on 6 matching bases. Germline CDR1 SNHLY, CDR2 FYNNEI. This CDR3 has 15 residues. V lost 5 bases and J 1 base, leaving 14 bases between the germline ends. CDR3: CASSYERSGQETQYF. CDR3 DNA: TGTGCCAGCAGTTATGAACGTAGCGGCCAAGAGACCCAGTACTTC. The full variable domain, with the rest looked up from reference TRBV2 and TRBJ2-5, is EPEVTQTPSHQVTQMGQEVILRCVPISNHLYFYWYRQILGQKVEFLVSFYNNEISEKSEIFDDQFSVERPDGSNFTLKIRSTKLEDSAMYFCASSYERSGQETQYFGPGTRLLVL.

The chain carries TRBV25-1 and TRBJ2-7, with 11 bases identical to TRBD1. In germline, CDR1 is MGHDK, CDR2 SYGVNS. V shed 1 base, J shed 6 bases, and the junction held 5 bases outside the gene matches. The CDR3 totals 15 residues. The CDR3 loop is CASSEWTGGRSEQYF. The DNA for the CDR3 is TGTGCCAGCAGTGAATGGACAGGGGGCAGGAGCGAGCAGTACTTC.

V usage is TRBV29-1 and J usage is TRBJ1-1, with unresolved D. The CDR3 consists of 11 residues. CDR1 SQVTM and CDR2 ANQGSEA come from the germline V gene. V was pared by 7 bases and J by 8 bases, with 14 bases between. In DNA, the CDR3 is TGCAGCGCCCTGGCGGCGGCCGAAGCTTTCTTT. Encoded protein: CSALAAAEAFF.

The rearrangement links TRBV14 to TRBJ1-3; no clear D. The V end was cut by 4 bases, the J end by 4 bases, with 8 bases between. Germline V CDR1 and CDR2: SGHDN, FVKESK. CDR3 length: 13 amino acids. The chain's CDR3 is CASSPFGGNTIYF. CDR3 nucleotides: TGTGCCAGCAGCCCTTTTGGCGGAAACACCATATATTTT.

The DNA of the CDR3 is TGCGCCAGCAGCCCAGGCGACCTCAGGGGTGAGCAGTACTTC. This codes for CASSPGDLRGEQYF. The rearrangement joins TRBV5-1 to TRBJ2-7; weak D call: TRBD1 (6 bases). The V gene's germline CDR1 is SGHRS and CDR2 YFSETQ. This CDR3 comprises 14 residues. The V end was cut by 4 bases, the J end by 7 bases, with 18 bases between.

The chain couples TRBV6-5 to TRBJ1-3; no definite D call. The germline V gene encodes CDR1 MNHEY and CDR2 SVGAGI. The V gene lost 7 bases and the J gene lost 0 bases, with 7 bases spanning the gap. CDR3 length: 13 residues. DNA for the CDR3: TGTGCCAGCACTACGAGCTCTGGAAACACCATATATTTT. Its protein product is CASTTSSGNTIYF.

In the case of this clone: One end of the junction does not line up with germline, which may come from a read error. The chain carries TRBV4-1 and TRBJ1-6; 10 bases are shared with TRBD1. The CDR3 covers 15 residues. Germline values: CDR1 MGHRA, CDR2 YSYEKL. This CDR3 is CASRQRDRGDSPLHF. CDR3 DNA sequence: TGCGCCAGCCGCCAGAGGGACAGGGGAGATTCACCCCTCCACTTT.

This sequence joins TRBV7-2 and TRBJ2-7, with D maybe TRBD1 (6 bases). V lost 4 bases to trimming and J lost 2 bases, with 18 bases between them. The length of the CDR3 is 16 residues. Germline V lookup: CDR1 SGHTA, CDR2 FQGNSA. The CDR3 here is CASSSTGTRGTYEQYF. The CDR3 nucleotides read TGTGCCAGCAGCTCCACCGGGACAAGGGGAACCTACGAGCAGTACTTC.

This clone has just a few counts. The chain joins TRBV4-1 to TRBJ2-3, with D perhaps given as TRBD1 or TRBD2 (5 bases each). The CDR3 is 15 residues long. Germline CDR1 and CDR2: MGHRA and YSYEKL. Trimming removed 5 bases at V and 2 bases at J, with 14 bases between. The CDR3 DNA sequence: TGCGCCAGCAGCACCGCGAGGGGCCCCACAGATACGCAGTATTTT. Protein product: CASSTARGPTDTQYF.

This chain's CDR3 is CASRRRTSGRTSSYNEQFF. CDR3 coding DNA: TGTGCCAGCAGACGCCGGACTAGCGGGAGGACTTCTTCCTACAATGAGCAGTTCTTC. The genes are TRBV28 and TRBJ2-1, with 14 bases aligning to TRBD2. The germline gives CDR1 MDHEN, CDR2 SYDVKM. V lost 6 bases to trimming and J lost 1 base; unmatched junction nucleotides: 11. The CDR3 length is 19 residues.

This clone was seen only once. The chain is built from TRBV27 and TRBJ2-5, with a weak D call TRBD1 (6 bases). The germline V gene has CDR1 MNHEY and CDR2 SMNVEV (reference sequence). This CDR3 is built from 14 residues. Trimming cost V 6 bases and J 4 bases, with 15 bases left between them. In DNA, the CDR3 is TGTGCCAGCAGCCCGCAGGGGCGCGGAGAGACCCAGTACTTC. It translates to CASSPQGRGETQYF.

V gene TRBV7-8 combines with J gene TRBJ1-2; 12 nucleotides agree with TRBD1. The J segment lost 4 bases and the V segment lost 5 bases, leaving 8 bases of the junction unmatched. There are 16 residues in the CDR3. CDR1 and CDR2 (germline): SGHVS, FQNEAQ. CDR3 DNA sequence: TGTGCCAGCAGCGTCCCGGGACAGGGGGCGGTCTATGGCTACACCTTC. Translation: CASSVPGQGAVYGYTF.

This sequence joins TRBV30 and TRBJ1-5, with 9 bases identical to TRBD1. The trim removed 4 bases at V and 7 bases at J, leaving 11 bases unmatched. Germline lookup yields CDR1 GTSNPN and CDR2 SVGIG (reference sequence). This CDR3 is 15 amino acids long. DNA of the CDR3: TGTGCCTGGACCCAAGGGGGACAGGGCGGGCAGCCCCAGCATTTT. As protein: CAWTQGGQGGQPQHF.

The V gene is TRBV7-9, the J gene TRBJ1-5, with TRBD1 as a possible D gene (5 bases). Trimming took off 0 bases at V and 6 bases at J, with 12 bases between the two ends. Germline loops: CDR1 SEHNR, CDR2 FQNEAQ (reference sequence). CDR3 length equals 15 residues. CDR3: CASSLAGAPIQPQHF. For the CDR3, the DNA is TGTGCCAGCAGCTTAGCCGGGGCCCCCATTCAGCCCCAGCATTTT.

The chain has TRBV18 and TRBJ2-5; weak D call: TRBD2 (5 bases). The germline gives CDR1 KGHSH, CDR2 LQKENI. With 6 bases removed from V and 0 bases from J, the gap between germline ends came to 14 bases. The length of the CDR3 is 15 residues. The chain's CDR3 is CASSAGITYQETQYF. The CDR3 DNA reads as TGTGCCAGCTCCGCCGGGATCACGTACCAAGAGACCCAGTACTTC.

The chain is built from TRBV7-3 and TRBJ2-1; 7 bases are shared with TRBD2. Germline CDR1 is SGHTA and CDR2 is FQGTGA. V shed 4 bases, J shed 1 base, and the junction held 10 bases outside the gene matches. The CDR3 runs to 17 residues. The CDR3 DNA is TGTGCCAGCAGCTCCCCTCTCCTGGGGGGGTCCTACAATGAGCAGTTCTTC. It encodes CASSSPLLGGSYNEQFF. The entire variable domain, with the rest obtained from reference TRBV7-3 and TRBJ2-1, is as follows: GAGVSQTPSNKVTEKGKYVELRCDPISGHTALYWYRQSLGQGPEFLIYFQGTGAADDSGLPNDRFFAVRPEGSVSTLKIQRTERGDSAVYLCASSSPLLGGSYNEQFFGPGTRLTVL.

The CDR3 loop is CASSIGAGTAYEQYF. The CDR3 DNA reads TGTGCCAGTAGTATTGGGGCAGGGACAGCCTACGAGCAGTACTTC. The gene calls are TRBV19 and TRBJ2-7, with 7 bases fitting TRBD1. This CDR3 comprises 15 residues. J was trimmed by 2 bases and V by 3 bases; bases with no gene match: 7. CDR1 is LNHDA, CDR2 SQIVND, per germline (reference sequence). Full variable domain (outside the CDR3, taken from reference TRBV19 and TRBJ2-7): DGGITQSPKYLFRKEGQNVTLSCEQNLNHDAMYWYRQDPGQGLRLIYYSQIVNDFQKGDIAEGYSVSREKKESFPLTVTSAQKNPTAFYLCASSIGAGTAYEQYFGPGTRLTVT.

This clone was detected only once. This sequence joins TRBV15 and TRBJ2-1; D not resolved. Germline V gives CDR1 LNHNV, CDR2 YYDKDF (reference sequence). The CDR3 has 13 residues. V lost 4 bases and J 1 base, leaving 5 bases between the germline ends. CDR3 bases: TGTGCCACCAGCATTACGTCCTACAATGAGCAGTTCTTC. Amino acid sequence: CATSITSYNEQFF.

The DNA of the CDR3 is TGCGCCAGCAGGGGACAGAGCATCTACAATGAGCAGTTCTTC. It specifies CASRGQSIYNEQFF. The rearrangement joins TRBV5-1 to TRBJ2-1, with 7 bases fitting TRBD1. Germline V gene data show CDR1 as SGHRS and CDR2 as YFSETQ. J lost 3 bases, V lost 5 bases, and 5 bases had no gene match. The CDR3 spans 14 residues.